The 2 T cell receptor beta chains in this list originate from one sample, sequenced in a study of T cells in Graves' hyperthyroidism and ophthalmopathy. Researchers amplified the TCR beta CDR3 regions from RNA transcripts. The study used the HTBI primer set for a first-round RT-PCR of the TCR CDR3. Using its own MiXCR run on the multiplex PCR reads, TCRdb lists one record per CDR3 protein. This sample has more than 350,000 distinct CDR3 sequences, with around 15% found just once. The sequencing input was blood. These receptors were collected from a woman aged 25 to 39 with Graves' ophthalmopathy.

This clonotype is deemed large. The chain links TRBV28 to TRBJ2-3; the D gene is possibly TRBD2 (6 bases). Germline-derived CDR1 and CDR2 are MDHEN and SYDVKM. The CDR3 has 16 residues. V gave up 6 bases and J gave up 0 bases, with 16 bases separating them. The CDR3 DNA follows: TGTGCCAGCAGCGAACGGATGGGAGGAAGCACAGATACGCAGTATTTT. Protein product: CASSERMGGSTDTQYF. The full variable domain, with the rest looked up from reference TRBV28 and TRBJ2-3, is DVKVTQSSRYLVKRTGEKVFLECVQDMDHENMFWYRQDPGLGLRLIYFSYDVKMKEKGDIPEGYSVSREKKERFSLILESASTNQTSMYLCASSERMGGSTDTQYFGPGTRLTVL.

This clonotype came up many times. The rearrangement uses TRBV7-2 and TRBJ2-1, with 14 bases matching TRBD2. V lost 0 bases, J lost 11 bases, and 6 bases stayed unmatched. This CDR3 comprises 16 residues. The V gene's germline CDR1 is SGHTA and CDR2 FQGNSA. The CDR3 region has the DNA TGTGCCAGCAGCTTAGCGACAGGGACTAGCGGGGGAAAGCAGTTCTTC. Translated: CASSLATGTSGGKQFF.